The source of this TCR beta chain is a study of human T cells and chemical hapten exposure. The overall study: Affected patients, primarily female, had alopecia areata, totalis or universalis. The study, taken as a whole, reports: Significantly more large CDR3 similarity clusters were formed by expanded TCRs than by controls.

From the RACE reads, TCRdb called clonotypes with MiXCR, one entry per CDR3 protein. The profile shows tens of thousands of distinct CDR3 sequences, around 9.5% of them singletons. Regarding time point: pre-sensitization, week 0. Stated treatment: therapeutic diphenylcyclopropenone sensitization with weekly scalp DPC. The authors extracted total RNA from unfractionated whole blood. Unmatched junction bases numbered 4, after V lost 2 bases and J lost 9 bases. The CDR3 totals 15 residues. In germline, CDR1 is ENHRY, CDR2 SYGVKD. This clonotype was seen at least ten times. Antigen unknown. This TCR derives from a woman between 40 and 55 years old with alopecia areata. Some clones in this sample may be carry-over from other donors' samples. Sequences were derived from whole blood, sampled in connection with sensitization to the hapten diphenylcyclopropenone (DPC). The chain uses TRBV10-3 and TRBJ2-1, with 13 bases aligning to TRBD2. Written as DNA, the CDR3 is TGTGCCATCAGTGAGACTAGCGGGGGGGCTGGTGAGCAGTTCTTC. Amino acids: CAISETSGGAGEQFF.